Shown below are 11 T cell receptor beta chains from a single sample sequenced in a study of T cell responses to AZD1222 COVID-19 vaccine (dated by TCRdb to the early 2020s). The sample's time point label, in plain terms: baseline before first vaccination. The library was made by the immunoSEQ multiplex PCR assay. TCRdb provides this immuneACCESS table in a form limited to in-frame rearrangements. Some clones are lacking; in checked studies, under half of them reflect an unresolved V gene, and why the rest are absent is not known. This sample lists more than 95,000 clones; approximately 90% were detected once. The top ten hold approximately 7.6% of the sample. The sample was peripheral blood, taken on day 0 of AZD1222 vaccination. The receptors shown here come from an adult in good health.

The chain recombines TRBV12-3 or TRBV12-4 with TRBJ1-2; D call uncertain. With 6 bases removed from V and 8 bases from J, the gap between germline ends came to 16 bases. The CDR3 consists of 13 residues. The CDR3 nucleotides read TGTGCCAGCAGCCGAGATGGACCTTCGGGCTACACCTTC. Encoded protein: CASSRDGPSGYTF.

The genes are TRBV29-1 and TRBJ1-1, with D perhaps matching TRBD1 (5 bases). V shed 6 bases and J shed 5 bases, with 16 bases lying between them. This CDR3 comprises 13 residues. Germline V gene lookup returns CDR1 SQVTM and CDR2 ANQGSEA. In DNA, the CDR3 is TGCAGCGTGGCCATTGGGGGAGGTACTGAAGCTTTCTTT. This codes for CSVAIGGGTEAFF.

CDR3 bases: TGTGCCAGCAGCCTCTGGACTAGCGGGATTCCCTCTGGGGCCAACGTCCTGACTTTC. Protein product: CASSLWTSGIPSGANVLTF. The gene calls are TRBV7-6 and TRBJ2-6; TRBD2 agrees at 12 bases. V lost 5 bases and J lost 0; bases outside the gene matches: 8. The CDR3 is made up of 19 amino acids. Germline lookup yields CDR1 SGHVS and CDR2 FNYEAQ.

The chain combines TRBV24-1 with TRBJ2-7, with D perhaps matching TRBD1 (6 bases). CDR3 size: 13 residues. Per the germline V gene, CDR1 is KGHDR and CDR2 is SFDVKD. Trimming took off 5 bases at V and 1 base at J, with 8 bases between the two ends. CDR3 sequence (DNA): TGTGCCACCAGTGTAACAGGGTCCTACGAGCAGTACTTC. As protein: CATSVTGSYEQYF.

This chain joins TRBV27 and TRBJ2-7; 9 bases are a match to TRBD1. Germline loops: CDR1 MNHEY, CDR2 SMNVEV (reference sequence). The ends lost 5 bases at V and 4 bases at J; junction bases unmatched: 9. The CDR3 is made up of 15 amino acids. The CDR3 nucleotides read TGTGCCAGCAGTCCGGCCCGACAGGGGGTTTACGAGCAGTACTTC. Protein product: CASSPARQGVYEQYF.

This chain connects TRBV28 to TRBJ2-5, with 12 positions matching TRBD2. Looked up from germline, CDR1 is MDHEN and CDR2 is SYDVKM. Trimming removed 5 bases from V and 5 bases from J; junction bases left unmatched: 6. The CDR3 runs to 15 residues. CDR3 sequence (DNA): TGTGCCAGCAGTCCGACTAGCGGGAGAGCCGAGACCCAGTACTTC. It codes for CASSPTSGRAETQYF. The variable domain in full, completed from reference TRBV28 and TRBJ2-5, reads DVKVTQSSRYLVKRTGEKVFLECVQDMDHENMFWYRQDPGLGLRLIYFSYDVKMKEKGDIPEGYSVSREKKERFSLILESASTNQTSMYLCASSPTSGRAETQYFGPGTRLLVL.

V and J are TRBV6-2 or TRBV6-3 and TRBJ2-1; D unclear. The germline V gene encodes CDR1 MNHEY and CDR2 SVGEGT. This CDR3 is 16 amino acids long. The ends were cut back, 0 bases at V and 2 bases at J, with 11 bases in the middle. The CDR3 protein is CASSYSVAAAYNEQFF. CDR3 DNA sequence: TGTGCCAGCAGTTACTCGGTTGCAGCCGCCTACAATGAGCAGTTCTTC.

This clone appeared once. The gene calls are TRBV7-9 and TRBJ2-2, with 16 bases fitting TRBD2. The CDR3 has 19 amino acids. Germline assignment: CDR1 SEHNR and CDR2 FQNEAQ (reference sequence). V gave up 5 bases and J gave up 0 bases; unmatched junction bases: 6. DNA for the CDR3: TGTGCCAGCAGCCTGGGACTAGCGGGAGGGCCCGCGAACACCGGGGAGCTGTTTTTT. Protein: CASSLGLAGGPANTGELFF.

CDR3 amino acids: CASSRTSNTQYF. The CDR3 nucleotides read TGTGCCAGTAGTAGGACCTCCAATACGCAGTATTTT. This chain joins TRBV19 and TRBJ2-3; D call uncertain. Germline V gene sequence: CDR1 LNHDA, CDR2 SQIVND (reference sequence). There are 12 residues in the CDR3. V lost 4 bases, J lost 7 bases, and 9 bases lay in between.

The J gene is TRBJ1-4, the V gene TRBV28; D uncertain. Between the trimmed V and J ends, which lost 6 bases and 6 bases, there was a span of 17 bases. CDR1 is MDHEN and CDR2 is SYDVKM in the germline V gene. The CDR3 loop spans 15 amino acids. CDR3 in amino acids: CASSPPSGGHEKLFF. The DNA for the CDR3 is TGTGCCAGCAGCCCCCCTTCGGGAGGTCATGAAAAACTGTTTTTT.

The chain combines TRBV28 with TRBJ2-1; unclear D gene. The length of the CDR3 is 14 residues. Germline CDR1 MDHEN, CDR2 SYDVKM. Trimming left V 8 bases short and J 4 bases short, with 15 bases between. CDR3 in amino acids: CASSASVEYNEQFF. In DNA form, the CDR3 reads TGTGCCAGCTCCGCCAGCGTAGAGTACAATGAGCAGTTCTTC.